This TCR beta chain appears in the sequencing data of a study of T-cell memory formation after mild COVID-19. Findings of the study overall: Mostly located in CM and EM were contracting CD4+ clones, with contracting CD8+ clones located in EMRA. A second wave expanding day 15 to 37 was CD4+-biased; contracting clones were balanced.

Of note for this clonotype: Its antigen is currently unknown.

TCRdb re-called the 5' RACE reads through MiXCR, storing one row per CDR3 protein. Found here are about 560,000 distinct CDR3 sequences, over 15% of them singletons; the top ten hold 12%. This TCR was recovered from an adult woman who had mild COVID-19 (a few samples of this study predate the infection). Cell type and time point are not known. Sequences were obtained from PBMCs or a T cell subset sorted from them (not recorded which).

As DNA, the CDR3 is TGTGCCAGCAGTAATAGCGGGGGGGCCCGGGAGCAGTTCTTC. Translation gives CASSNSGGAREQFF. The V and J genes are TRBV12-3 or TRBV12-4 and TRBJ2-1, with 11 bases that match TRBD2. This CDR3 is built from 14 residues. Germline trimming cut 5 bases from V and 10 bases from J; bases unmatched to any gene: 7.